The T cell receptor (beta chain) described here comes from a study of memory CD8 T cells in hepatitis C reinfection. Study-level information: A couple of donors resolved primary infection, then developed chronic reinfection. A positive HCV RNA test after two negatives ≥60 days apart defined reinfection. Peak reinfection samples were taken 3 to 8 weeks after detection.

The protocol was immunoSEQ multiplex PCR, while the TCRdb copy is restricted to in-frame clones and leaves out a portion. The sample lists roughly 43,000 clones, around 87% occurring once. The V gene end was trimmed by 3 bases and the J gene end by 3 bases; junction bases not matched to a gene: 6. The CDR3 extends over 15 amino acids. CDR1 and CDR2 (germline): LNHDA, SQIVND (reference sequence). Time point indicated: peak reinfection, 3 to 8 weeks after reinfection detection. The sorted cells went straight to TCR sequencing with no prior in vitro expansion. At all three reinfection time points, viable CD3+ CD8+ CD45RO- cells from a couple of donors served as controls.

Sequenced sample: naive CD8+ T cells sorted from blood. The chain employs TRBV19 and TRBJ2-7, with TRBD2 identical over 9 bases. The origin of this receptor is a man aged 18 to 30 with hepatitis C virus infection. CDR3: CASSIFLSGSYEQYF. The CDR3 nucleotides read TGTGCCAGTAGTATTTTTCTTAGCGGGAGCTACGAGCAGTACTTC. The variable domain in full, with the rest retrieved from reference TRBV19 and TRBJ2-7, is DGGITQSPKYLFRKEGQNVTLSCEQNLNHDAMYWYRQDPGQGLRLIYYSQIVNDFQKGDIAEGYSVSREKKESFPLTVTSAQKNPTAFYLCASSIFLSGSYEQYFGPGTRLTVT.